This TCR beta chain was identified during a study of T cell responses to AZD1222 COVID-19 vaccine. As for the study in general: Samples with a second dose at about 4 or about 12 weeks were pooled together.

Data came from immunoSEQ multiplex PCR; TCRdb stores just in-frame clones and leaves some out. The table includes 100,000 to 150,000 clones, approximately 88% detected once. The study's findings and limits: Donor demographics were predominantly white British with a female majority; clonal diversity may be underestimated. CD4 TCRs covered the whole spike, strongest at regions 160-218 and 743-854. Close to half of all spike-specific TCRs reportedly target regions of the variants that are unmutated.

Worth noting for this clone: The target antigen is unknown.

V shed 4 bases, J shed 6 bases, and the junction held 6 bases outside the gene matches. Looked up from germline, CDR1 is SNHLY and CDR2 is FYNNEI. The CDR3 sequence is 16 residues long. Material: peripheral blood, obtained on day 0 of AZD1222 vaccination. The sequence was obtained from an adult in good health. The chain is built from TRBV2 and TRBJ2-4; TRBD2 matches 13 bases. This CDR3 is CASSARTSGGGNIQYF. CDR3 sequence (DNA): TGTGCCAGCAGTGCAAGGACTAGCGGGGGTGGAAACATTCAGTACTTC.